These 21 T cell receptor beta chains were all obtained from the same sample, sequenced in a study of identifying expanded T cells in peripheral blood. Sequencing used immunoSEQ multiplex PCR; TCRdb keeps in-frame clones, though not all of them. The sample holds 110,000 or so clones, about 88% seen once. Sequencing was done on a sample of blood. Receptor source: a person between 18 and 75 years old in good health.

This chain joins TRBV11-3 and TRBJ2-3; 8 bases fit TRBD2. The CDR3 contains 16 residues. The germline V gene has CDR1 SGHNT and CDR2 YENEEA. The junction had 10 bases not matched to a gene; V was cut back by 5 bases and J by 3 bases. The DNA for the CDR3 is TGTGCCAGCAGCCCGAGGGGCGGGAGGAAAACAGATACGCAGTATTTT. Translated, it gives CASSPRGGRKTDTQYF. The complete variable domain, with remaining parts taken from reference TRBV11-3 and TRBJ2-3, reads EAGVVQSPRYKIIEKKQPVAFWCNPISGHNTLYWYLQNLGQGPELLIRYENEEAVDDSQLPKDRFSAERLKGVDSTLKIQPAELGDSAVYLCASSPRGGRKTDTQYFGPGTRLTVL.

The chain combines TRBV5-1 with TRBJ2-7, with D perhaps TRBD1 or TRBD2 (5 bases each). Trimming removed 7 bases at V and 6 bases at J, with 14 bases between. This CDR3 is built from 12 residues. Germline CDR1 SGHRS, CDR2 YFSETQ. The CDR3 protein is CASGVEGIEQYF. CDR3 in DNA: TGCGCCAGCGGAGTTGAGGGGATCGAGCAGTACTTC.

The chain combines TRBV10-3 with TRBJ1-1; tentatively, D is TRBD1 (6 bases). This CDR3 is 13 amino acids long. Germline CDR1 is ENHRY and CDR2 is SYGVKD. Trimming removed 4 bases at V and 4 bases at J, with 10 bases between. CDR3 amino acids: CAISGQGSTEAFF. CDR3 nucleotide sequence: TGTGCCATCAGTGGTCAGGGGAGCACTGAAGCTTTCTTT.

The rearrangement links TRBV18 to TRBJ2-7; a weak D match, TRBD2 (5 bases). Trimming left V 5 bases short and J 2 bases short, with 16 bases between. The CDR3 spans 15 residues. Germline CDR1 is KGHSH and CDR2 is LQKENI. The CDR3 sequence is CASSEGRTGTYEQYF. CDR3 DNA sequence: TGTGCCAGCTCAGAGGGTAGGACCGGAACCTACGAGCAGTACTTC.

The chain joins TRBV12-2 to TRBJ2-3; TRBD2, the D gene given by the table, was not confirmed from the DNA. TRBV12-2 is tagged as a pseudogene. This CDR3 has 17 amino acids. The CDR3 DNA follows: TGTGCAAGTCGCGTAGCCCCAGCGATTCTGGACACAGATACGCAGTATTTT. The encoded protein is CASRVAPAILDTDTQYF.

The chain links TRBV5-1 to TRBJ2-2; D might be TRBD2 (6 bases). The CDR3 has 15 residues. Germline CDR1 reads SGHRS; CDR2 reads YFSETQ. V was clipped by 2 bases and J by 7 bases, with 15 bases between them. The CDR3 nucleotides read TGCGCCAGCAGCTTCGAATACGATAGCGGCGGGGAGCTGTTTTTT. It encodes CASSFEYDSGGELFF. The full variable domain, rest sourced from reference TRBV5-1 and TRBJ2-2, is KAGVTQTPRYLIKTRGQQVTLSCSPISGHRSVSWYQQTPGQGLQFLFEYFSETQRNKGNFPGRFSGRQFSNSRSEMNVSTLELGDSALYLCASSFEYDSGGELFFGEGSRLTVL.

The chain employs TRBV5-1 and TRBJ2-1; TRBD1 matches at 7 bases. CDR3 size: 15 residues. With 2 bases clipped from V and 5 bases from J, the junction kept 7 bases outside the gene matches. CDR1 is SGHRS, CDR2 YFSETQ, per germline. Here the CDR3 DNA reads TGCGCCAGCAGCTTTCACAGGGGACCAAACAATGAGCAGTTCTTC. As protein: CASSFHRGPNNEQFF.

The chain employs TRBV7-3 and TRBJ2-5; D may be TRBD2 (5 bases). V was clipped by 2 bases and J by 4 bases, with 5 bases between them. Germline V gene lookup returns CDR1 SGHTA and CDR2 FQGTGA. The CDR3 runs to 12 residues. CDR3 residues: CASSLAGETQYF. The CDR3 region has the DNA TGTGCCAGCAGCTTAGCGGGAGAGACCCAGTACTTC.

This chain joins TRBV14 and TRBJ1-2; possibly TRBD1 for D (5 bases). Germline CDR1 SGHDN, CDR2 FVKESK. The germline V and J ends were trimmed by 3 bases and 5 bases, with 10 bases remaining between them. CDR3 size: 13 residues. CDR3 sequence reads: CASSQGTAYGYTF. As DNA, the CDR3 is TGTGCCAGCAGCCAGGGGACGGCATATGGCTACACCTTC.

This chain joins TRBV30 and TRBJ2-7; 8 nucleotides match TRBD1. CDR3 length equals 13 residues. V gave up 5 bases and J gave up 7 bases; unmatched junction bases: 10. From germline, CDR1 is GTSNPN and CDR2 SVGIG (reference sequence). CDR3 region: CAWGIQGAKEQYF. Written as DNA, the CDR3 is TGTGCCTGGGGGATTCAGGGGGCGAAGGAGCAGTACTTC.

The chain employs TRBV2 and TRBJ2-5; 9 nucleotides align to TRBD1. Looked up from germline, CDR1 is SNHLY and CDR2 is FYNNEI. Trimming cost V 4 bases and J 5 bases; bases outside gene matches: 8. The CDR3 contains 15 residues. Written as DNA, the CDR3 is TGTGCCAGCAGTGCAACAGGGGGCTTGTACGAGACCCAGTACTTC. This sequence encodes CASSATGGLYETQYF. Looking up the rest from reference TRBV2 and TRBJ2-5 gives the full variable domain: EPEVTQTPSHQVTQMGQEVILRCVPISNHLYFYWYRQILGQKVEFLVSFYNNEISEKSEIFDDQFSVERPDGSNFTLKIRSTKLEDSAMYFCASSATGGLYETQYFGPGTRLLVL.

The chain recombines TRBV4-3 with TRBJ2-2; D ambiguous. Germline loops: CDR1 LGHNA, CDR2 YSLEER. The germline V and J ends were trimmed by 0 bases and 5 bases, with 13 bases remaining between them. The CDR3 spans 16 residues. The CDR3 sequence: CASSQEKGIWTGELFF. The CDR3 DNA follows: TGCGCCAGCAGCCAAGAAAAGGGTATATGGACCGGGGAGCTGTTTTTT.

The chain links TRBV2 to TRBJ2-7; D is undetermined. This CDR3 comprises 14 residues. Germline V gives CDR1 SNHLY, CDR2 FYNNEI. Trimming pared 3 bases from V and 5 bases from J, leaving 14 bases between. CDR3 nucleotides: TGTGCCAGCAGTGAGGCTCTTGGTTTTCACGAGCAGTACTTC. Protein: CASSEALGFHEQYF. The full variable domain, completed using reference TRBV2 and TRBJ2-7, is EPEVTQTPSHQVTQMGQEVILRCVPISNHLYFYWYRQILGQKVEFLVSFYNNEISEKSEIFDDQFSVERPDGSNFTLKIRSTKLEDSAMYFCASSEALGFHEQYFGPGTRLTVT.

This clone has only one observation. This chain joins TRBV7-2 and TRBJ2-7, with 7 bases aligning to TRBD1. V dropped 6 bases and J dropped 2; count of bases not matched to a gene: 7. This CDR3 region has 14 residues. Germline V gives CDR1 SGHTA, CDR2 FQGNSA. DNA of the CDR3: TGTGCCAGCAGGACGGACAGGAGTACCTACGAGCAGTACTTC. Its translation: CASRTDRSTYEQYF.

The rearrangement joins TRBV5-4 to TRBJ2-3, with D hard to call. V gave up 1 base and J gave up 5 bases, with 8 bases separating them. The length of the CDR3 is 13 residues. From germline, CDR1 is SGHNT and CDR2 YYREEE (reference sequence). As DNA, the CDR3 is TGTGCCAGCAGCTTGCCAGCAATAGATACGCAGTATTTT. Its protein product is CASSLPAIDTQYF.

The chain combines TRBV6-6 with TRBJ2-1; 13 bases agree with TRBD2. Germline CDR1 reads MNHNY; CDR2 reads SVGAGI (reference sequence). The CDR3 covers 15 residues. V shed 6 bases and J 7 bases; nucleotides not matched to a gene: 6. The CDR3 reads CASRWTSGSGNEQFF. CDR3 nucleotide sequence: TGTGCCAGCAGATGGACTAGCGGGAGTGGTAATGAGCAGTTCTTC.

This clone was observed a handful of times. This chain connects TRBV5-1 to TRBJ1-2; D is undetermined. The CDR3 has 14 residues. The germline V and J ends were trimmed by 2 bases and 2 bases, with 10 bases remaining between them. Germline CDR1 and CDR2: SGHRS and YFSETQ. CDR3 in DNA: TGCGCCAGCAGCTTTGAGGAAGGGAACTATGGCTACACCTTC. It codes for CASSFEEGNYGYTF.

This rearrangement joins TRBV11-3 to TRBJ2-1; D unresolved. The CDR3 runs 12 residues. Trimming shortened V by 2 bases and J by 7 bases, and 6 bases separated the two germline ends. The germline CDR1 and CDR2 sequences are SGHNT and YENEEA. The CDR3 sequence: CASSLSRNEQFF. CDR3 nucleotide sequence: TGTGCCAGCAGCTTAAGCAGAAATGAGCAGTTCTTC. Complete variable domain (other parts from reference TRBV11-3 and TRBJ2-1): EAGVVQSPRYKIIEKKQPVAFWCNPISGHNTLYWYLQNLGQGPELLIRYENEEAVDDSQLPKDRFSAERLKGVDSTLKIQPAELGDSAVYLCASSLSRNEQFFGPGTRLTVL.

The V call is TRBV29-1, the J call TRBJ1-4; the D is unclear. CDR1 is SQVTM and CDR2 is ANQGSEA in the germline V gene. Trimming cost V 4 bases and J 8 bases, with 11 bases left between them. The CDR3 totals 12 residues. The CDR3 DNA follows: TGCAGCGTTGTCAGGCCTGGGGAAAAACTGTTTTTT. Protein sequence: CSVVRPGEKLFF.

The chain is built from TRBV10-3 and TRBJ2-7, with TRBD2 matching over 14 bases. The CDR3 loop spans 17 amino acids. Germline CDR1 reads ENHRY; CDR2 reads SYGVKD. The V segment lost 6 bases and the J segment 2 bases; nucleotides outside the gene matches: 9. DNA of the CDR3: TGTGCCATCAGCGCTGGACTAGCGGGGGGTATGACCTACGAGCAGTACTTC. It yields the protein CAISAGLAGGMTYEQYF.

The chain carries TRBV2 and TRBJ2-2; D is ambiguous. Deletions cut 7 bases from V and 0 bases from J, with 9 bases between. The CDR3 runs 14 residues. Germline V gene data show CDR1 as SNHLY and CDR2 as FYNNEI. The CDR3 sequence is CASTWRTNTGELFF. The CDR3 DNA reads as TGTGCCAGCACGTGGCGCACGAACACCGGGGAGCTGTTTTTT.